The clone carrying this TCR beta chain was observed once. Its antigen is as yet unknown. Its ends do not fully match the called genes, so a read error is possible. The sample belongs to a study of cytomegalovirus exposure and HLA in healthy donors. Whole-study results and caveats: As a later analysis revealed, the rate of TCR association differed by HLA locus, with DRB1 most and HLA-C fewest. In vitro assays verified that a few CMV-associated chains recognized CMV antigens specifically. A later analysis appeared to link common viral pathogens to several of the most significant clusters.

PCR was performed using 60 Vbeta and 13 Jbeta primers. TCRdb's table, derived via immunoSEQ multiplex PCR, lists solely in-frame clones and lacks some. In the table there are approximately 110,000 clones, 65% of which are singletons. CDR1 SNHLY and CDR2 FYNNEI come from the germline V gene. This CDR3 region has 14 residues. Input material: PBMCs. This chain connects TRBV2 to TRBJ1-2, with 8 bases that match TRBD1. This clonotype originated in a man aged 25 to 40 in good health and CMV-seropositive. The CDR3 DNA sequence: TGTGTCAGCAGTGAAGCGGGACAGGACGGTGGCTACACCTTC. Amino acid sequence: CVSSEAGQDGGYTF.